Listed below are T cell receptor beta chains from one sample, sequenced in a study of shared clonotypes between healthy human individuals. This table comes from immunoSEQ multiplex PCR, and its TCRdb copy is limited to in-frame clones, with some not included. The sample lists 2 million to 2.5 million clones, 85% to 95% occurring once. Sequenced: naive CD8+ T cells from PBMCs. The receptors come from a young man in good health. Some clones in this sample may be carry-over from other donors' samples. Each CDR3 is given with its conserved first and last residue. D genes are given only for firm matches. Expanded clones get a size class; other rows say once, few or many, or leave the size out.

j_call | d_call | v_call | clone_size | cdr3_nt | cdr3_aa
TRBJ2-3 | TRBD1 | TRBV19 | NA | TGTGCCAGTAGTATACGGGACAGGGGGCTTGATACGCAGTATTTT | CASSIRDRGLDTQYF
TRBJ2-7 | NA | TRBV6-1 | once | TGTGCCAGCAGTGAAACAGGGTCCTACGAGCAGTACTTC | CASSETGSYEQYF
TRBJ1-6 | TRBD1 | TRBV27 | NA | TGTGCCAGCAGTTTCCGGGACAGCAATTCACCCCTCCACTTT | CASSFRDSNSPLHF
TRBJ2-3 | TRBD1 | TRBV7-9 | NA | TGTGCCAGCAGCACCGGACAGGGCCTCACAGATACGCAGTATTTT | CASSTGQGLTDTQYF
TRBJ2-5 | NA | TRBV28 | NA | TGTGCCAGCACCGTGGAGAGGGGGGAGACCCAGTACTTC | CASTVERGETQYF
TRBJ2-7 | TRBD2 | TRBV6-1 | once | TGTGCCAGCAGTGGTAGCGGGAGGTCCCCCTACGAGCAGTACTTC | CASSGSGRSPYEQYF
TRBJ2-5 | NA | TRBV19 | NA | TGTGCCAGTAGTCCACCGGGACACCAAGAGACCCAGTACTTC | CASSPPGHQETQYF
TRBJ1-2 | TRBD1 | TRBV28 | once | TGTGCCAGCAATCTTTATGCGGGACAGACCTATGGCTACACCTTC | CASNLYAGQTYGYTF
TRBJ2-2 | NA | TRBV6-5 | NA | TGTGCCAGCAGTTACTCCCCGGGAAAAATTAACGGGGAGCTGTTTTTT | CASSYSPGKINGELFF
TRBJ2-7 | TRBD1 | TRBV27 | NA | TGTGCCAGCAGTCCCCCCCCCGGGACAGACGCCTACGAGCAGTACTTC | CASSPPPGTDAYEQYF
TRBJ1-5 | NA | TRBV7-9 | NA | TGTGCCAGCAGCAGCGGGAGGGATCAGCCCCAGCATTTT | CASSSGRDQPQHF
TRBJ2-1 | NA | TRBV7-3 | NA | TGTGCCAGCAGCCCCGCCCCGACAGGCCTGCCGGAGCAGTTCTTC | CASSPAPTGLPEQFF
TRBJ2-7 | TRBD1 | TRBV19 | NA | TGTGCCAGTAGTGGGTGGGACAGCCCCTACGAGCAGTACTTC | CASSGWDSPYEQYF
TRBJ2-1 | TRBD2 | TRBV2 | NA | TGTGCCAGCAGTGATATTCCGGGAGGGAACAATGAGCAGTTCTTC | CASSDIPGGNNEQFF